These 17 T cell receptor beta chains share one sample of origin, sequenced in a study of blood T cell repertoires in COVID-19 (dated by TCRdb to between 2020 and 2021). Library preparation was by the immunoSEQ multiplex PCR assay. TCRdb re-hosts the immuneACCESS table, in-frame sequences only. Its copies lack some clones; in the studies checked, an unresolved V gene accounts for under half of them, and the cause for the rest is not known. For this sample the table gives some 110,000 clones, of which around three quarters were detected only once. Less than 7.5% of the sample is in the top ten clones. Specimen: peripheral blood. Source of these receptors: a man in his 70s with acute or convalescent COVID-19.

The chain couples TRBV9 to TRBJ1-4; 7 bases are shared with TRBD1. The CDR3 is 15 residues long. With V trimmed by 4 bases and J by 8 bases, 11 bases remained unmatched. In germline, CDR1 is SGDLS, CDR2 YYNGEE. The CDR3, as DNA: TGTGCCAGCAGCCTAAGGGGACAGTTTGGGGAAAAACTGTTTTTT. Amino acids: CASSLRGQFGEKLFF. The complete variable domain, with remaining parts taken from reference TRBV9 and TRBJ1-4, reads DSGVTQTPKHLITATGQRVTLRCSPRSGDLSVYWYQQSLDQGLQFLIQYYNGEERAKGNILERFSAQQFPDLHSELNLSSLELGDSALYFCASSLRGQFGEKLFFGSGTQLSVL.

V gene TRBV18 combines with J gene TRBJ1-3, with TRBD1 matching over 7 bases. V gave up 0 bases and J gave up 4 bases; unmatched junction bases: 9. The CDR3 extends over 17 amino acids. Germline CDR1 is KGHSH and CDR2 is LQKENI. In nucleotides, the CDR3 is TGTGCCAGCTCACCACCCAGTCGACAGGGCGCCGGAAACACCATATATTTT. Protein sequence: CASSPPSRQGAGNTIYF.

This chain's CDR3 is CASSLGLVGGLDTQYF. CDR3 bases: TGTGCCAGCAGCTTAGGTCTGGTGGGGGGGCTGGATACGCAGTATTTT. This chain joins TRBV11-3 and TRBJ2-3, with D tentatively TRBD2 (7 bases). The CDR3 totals 16 residues. CDR1 is SGHNT, CDR2 YENEEA, per germline. V lost 1 base and J lost 6, with 17 bases in between. Together with reference TRBV11-3 and TRBJ2-3, the CDR3 gives the full variable domain: EAGVVQSPRYKIIEKKQPVAFWCNPISGHNTLYWYLQNLGQGPELLIRYENEEAVDDSQLPKDRFSAERLKGVDSTLKIQPAELGDSAVYLCASSLGLVGGLDTQYFGPGTRLTVL.

This clone was seen more than once but under ten times. The rearrangement links TRBV30 to TRBJ1-6; 11 bases line up with TRBD1. The junction had 1 base not matched to a gene; V was cut back by 4 bases and J by 8 bases. From germline, CDR1 is GTSNPN and CDR2 SVGIG (reference sequence). The CDR3 has 13 residues. CDR3 amino acids: CAWMGQGDSPLHF. CDR3 in DNA: TGTGCCTGGATGGGACAGGGGGATTCACCCCTCCACTTT. Filled out from reference TRBV30 and TRBJ1-6, the complete variable domain reads SQTIHQWPATLVQPVGSPLSLECTVEGTSNPNLYWYRQAAGRGLQLLFYSVGIGQISSEVPQNLSASRPQDRQFILSSKKLLLSDSGFYLCAWMGQGDSPLHFGNGTRLTVT.

The chain carries TRBV11-3 and TRBJ1-2; 9 nucleotides align to TRBD1. CDR1 and CDR2 from the germline V gene are SGHNT and YENEEA. CDR3 length: 14 residues. V shed 0 bases and J 6 bases; nucleotides not matched to a gene: 2. The CDR3 nucleotides are TGTGCCAGCAGCTTAGACGGGACAGGGAATGGCTACACCTTC. Amino acid sequence: CASSLDGTGNGYTF.

The CDR3 coding sequence is TGCGCCAGCAGCCAACTCGACAGGGATCATGGCTACACCTTC. It codes for CASSQLDRDHGYTF. The V and J genes are TRBV5-1 and TRBJ1-2; 7 nucleotides line up with TRBD1. From germline, CDR1 is SGHRS and CDR2 YFSETQ. The CDR3 has 14 amino acids. Trimming cost V 4 bases and J 6 bases; bases outside gene matches: 9.

The chain carries TRBV19 and TRBJ1-5, with TRBD1 matching over 10 bases. This CDR3 spans 17 amino acids. The J segment lost 6 bases and the V segment lost 3 bases, leaving 11 bases of the junction unmatched. Germline CDR1 LNHDA, CDR2 SQIVND (reference sequence). The CDR3 region is CASSIFQRQGARQPQHF. As DNA, the CDR3 is TGTGCCAGTAGTATTTTTCAGAGACAGGGGGCTCGTCAGCCCCAGCATTTT.

The V gene is TRBV12-5, the J gene TRBJ1-3; no definite D call. The germline V gene encodes CDR1 LGHNT and CDR2 FRNRAP. Trimming took off 8 bases at V and 1 base at J, with 12 bases between the two ends. The CDR3 sequence is 14 residues long. CDR3 sequence reads: CASTLGASGNTIYF. In nucleotides, the CDR3 is TGTGCTAGTACCTTAGGAGCTTCTGGAAACACCATATATTTT.

J is TRBJ2-3 and V is TRBV7-6; 14 bases match TRBD2. Germline lookup yields CDR1 SGHVS and CDR2 FNYEAQ. CDR3 length equals 16 residues. V trimming: 6 bases; J trimming: 6 bases; junction bases outside the gene matches: 8. The CDR3 DNA sequence: TGTGCCAGCAGTCCCGGACTAGCGGGGGGCGTGGATACGCAGTATTTT. It codes for CASSPGLAGGVDTQYF. Filled out from reference TRBV7-6 and TRBJ2-3, the complete variable domain reads GAGVSQSPRYKVTKRGQDVALRCDPISGHVSLYWYRQALGQGPEFLTYFNYEAQQDKSGLPNDRFSAERPEGSISTLTIQRTEQRDSAMYRCASSPGLAGGVDTQYFGPGTRLTVL.

The gene calls are TRBV28 and TRBJ1-4; 8 bases match TRBD1. V trimming: 4 bases; J trimming: 7 bases; junction bases outside the gene matches: 8. The length of the CDR3 is 15 residues. Germline CDR1 MDHEN, CDR2 SYDVKM. CDR3 in amino acids: CASSSWTGWAEKLFF. CDR3 nucleotide sequence: TGTGCCAGCAGTTCTTGGACAGGGTGGGCTGAAAAACTGTTTTTT. Supplemented by reference TRBV28 and TRBJ1-4, the full variable domain reads DVKVTQSSRYLVKRTGEKVFLECVQDMDHENMFWYRQDPGLGLRLIYFSYDVKMKEKGDIPEGYSVSREKKERFSLILESASTNQTSMYLCASSSWTGWAEKLFFGSGTQLSVL.

The sample holds one count of this clone. The chain uses TRBV5-5 and TRBJ2-1; TRBD2 matches 10 bases. Germline CDR1 SGHKS, CDR2 YYEKEE (reference sequence). With V trimmed by 4 bases and J by 6 bases, 4 bases remained unmatched. CDR3 length equals 14 residues. The CDR3 loop is CASSGTSEGNEQFF. The CDR3 region has the DNA TGTGCCAGCAGCGGGACTAGCGAGGGCAATGAGCAGTTCTTC. The variable domain in full, completed from reference TRBV5-5 and TRBJ2-1, reads DAGVTQSPTHLIKTRGQQVTLRCSPISGHKSVSWYQQVLGQGPQFIFQYYEKEERGRGNFPDRFSARQFPNYSSELNVNALLLGDSALYLCASSGTSEGNEQFFGPGTRLTVL.

The rearrangement uses TRBV27 and TRBJ1-6, with D maybe TRBD1 (5 bases). Germline V gene data show CDR1 as MNHEY and CDR2 as SMNVEV (reference sequence). The CDR3 has 17 amino acids. Trimming stripped 5 bases from V and 4 bases from J, with 18 bases between. The CDR3 nucleotides read TGTGCCAGCAGTCCCATGGGGCGGGGTTATTATAATTCACCCCTCCACTTT. As protein: CASSPMGRGYYNSPLHF.

The chain joins TRBV15 to TRBJ2-7; 7 bases are a match to TRBD2. This CDR3 contains 16 residues. Germline CDR1 is LNHNV and CDR2 is YYDKDF (reference sequence). The V segment lost 3 bases and the J segment 6 bases; nucleotides outside the gene matches: 14. Here the CDR3 reads CATSRGWGPGEGEQYF. The CDR3 DNA is TGTGCCACCAGCAGGGGATGGGGACCCGGGGAGGGCGAGCAGTACTTC.

This chain connects TRBV6-5 to TRBJ1-2; D remains ambiguous. The CDR3 loop spans 12 amino acids. In germline, CDR1 is MNHEY, CDR2 SVGAGI. Trimming took 7 bases from V and 5 from J, leaving 11 bases between them. CDR3: CASISEAYGYTF. The CDR3 nucleotides are TGTGCCAGCATTTCTGAGGCTTATGGCTACACCTTC.

A remark on this clone: The same CDR3 is also encoded by other DNA sequences in this sample. This rearrangement joins TRBV27 to TRBJ1-5; D is ambiguous. The CDR3 spans 14 residues. Between the trimmed V and J ends, which lost 2 bases and 1 base, there was a span of 6 bases. CDR1 is MNHEY, CDR2 SMNVEV, per germline (reference sequence). The CDR3 DNA sequence: TGTGCCAGCAGTTTACGGGGAAGCAATCAGCCCCAGCATTTT. As protein: CASSLRGSNQPQHF.

In this sample, this clone turned up many times. V gene TRBV13 combines with J gene TRBJ2-2; D remains ambiguous. Germline V CDR1 and CDR2: PRHDT, FYEKMQ (reference sequence). Trimming left V 7 bases short and J 3 bases short, with 15 bases between. CDR3 length: 15 amino acids. CDR3 region: CASTPGGLDTGELFF. DNA for the CDR3: TGTGCCAGCACTCCCGGTGGTTTGGACACCGGGGAGCTGTTTTTT.

The CDR3 sequence: CASSQRGTDTQYF. The CDR3 region has the DNA TGTGCCAGCAGCCAGCGCGGCACAGATACGCAGTATTTT. The chain recombines TRBV3-1 (or the pseudogene TRBV3-2) with TRBJ2-3; D gene uncertain. The CDR3 runs 13 residues. Germline loops: CDR1 LGHDT, CDR2 YNNKEL (reference sequence). V lost 3 bases to trimming and J lost 1 base, with 5 bases between them.